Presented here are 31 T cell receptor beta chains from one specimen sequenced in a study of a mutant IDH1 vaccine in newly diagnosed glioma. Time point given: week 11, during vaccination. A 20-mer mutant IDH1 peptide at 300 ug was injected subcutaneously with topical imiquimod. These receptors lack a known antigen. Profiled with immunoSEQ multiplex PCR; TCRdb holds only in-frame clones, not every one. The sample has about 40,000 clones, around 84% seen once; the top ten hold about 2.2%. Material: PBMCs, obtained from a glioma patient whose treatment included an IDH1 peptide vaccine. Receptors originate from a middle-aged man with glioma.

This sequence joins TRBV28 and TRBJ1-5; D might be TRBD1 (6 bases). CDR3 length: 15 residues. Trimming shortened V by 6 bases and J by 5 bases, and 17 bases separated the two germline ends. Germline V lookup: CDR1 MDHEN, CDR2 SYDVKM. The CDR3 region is CASSPGGRWDQPQHF. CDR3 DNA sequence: TGTGCCAGCAGCCCGGGGGGGCGGTGGGATCAGCCCCAGCATTTT.

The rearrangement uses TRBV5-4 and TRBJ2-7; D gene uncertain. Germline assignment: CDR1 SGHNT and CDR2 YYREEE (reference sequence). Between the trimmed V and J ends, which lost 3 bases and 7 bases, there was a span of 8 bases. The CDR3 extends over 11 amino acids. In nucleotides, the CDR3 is TGTGCCAGCAGCTCCACAAGGGAGCAGTACTTC. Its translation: CASSSTREQYF.

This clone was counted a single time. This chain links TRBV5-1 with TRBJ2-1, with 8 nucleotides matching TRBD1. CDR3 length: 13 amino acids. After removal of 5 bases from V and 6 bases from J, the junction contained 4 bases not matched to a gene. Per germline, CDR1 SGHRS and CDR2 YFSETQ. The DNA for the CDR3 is TGCGCCAGCAGTTATCAGGGGGCCAATGAGCAGTTCTTC. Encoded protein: CASSYQGANEQFF.

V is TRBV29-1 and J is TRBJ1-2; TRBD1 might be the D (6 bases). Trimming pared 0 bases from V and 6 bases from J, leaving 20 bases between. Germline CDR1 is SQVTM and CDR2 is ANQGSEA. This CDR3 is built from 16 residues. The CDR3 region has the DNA TGCAGCGTTGAAGATCTGGGACACGGCAGGGCGGATGGCTACACCTTC. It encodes CSVEDLGHGRADGYTF.

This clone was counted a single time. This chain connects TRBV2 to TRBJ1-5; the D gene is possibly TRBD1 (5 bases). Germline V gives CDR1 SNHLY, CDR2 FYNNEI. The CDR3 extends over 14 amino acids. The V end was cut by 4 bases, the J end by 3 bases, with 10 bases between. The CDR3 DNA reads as TGTGCCAGCAGTGGGGGACTTCCCAATCAGCCCCAGCATTTT. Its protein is CASSGGLPNQPQHF. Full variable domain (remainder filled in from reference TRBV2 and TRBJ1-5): EPEVTQTPSHQVTQMGQEVILRCVPISNHLYFYWYRQILGQKVEFLVSFYNNEISEKSEIFDDQFSVERPDGSNFTLKIRSTKLEDSAMYFCASSGGLPNQPQHFGDGTRLSIL.

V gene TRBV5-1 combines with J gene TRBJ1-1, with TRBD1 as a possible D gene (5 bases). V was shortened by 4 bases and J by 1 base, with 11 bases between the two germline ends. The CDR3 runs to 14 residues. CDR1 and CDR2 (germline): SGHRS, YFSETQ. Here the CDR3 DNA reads TGCGCCAGCAGCCGAGGGACGGGGAACACTGAAGCTTTCTTT. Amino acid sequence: CASSRGTGNTEAFF. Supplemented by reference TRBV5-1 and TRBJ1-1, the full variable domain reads KAGVTQTPRYLIKTRGQQVTLSCSPISGHRSVSWYQQTPGQGLQFLFEYFSETQRNKGNFPGRFSGRQFSNSRSEMNVSTLELGDSALYLCASSRGTGNTEAFFGQGTRLTVV.

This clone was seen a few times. CDR3 DNA: TGTGCCAGCAGTGGTCTGGGCTACAATGAGCAGTTCTTC. Protein: CASSGLGYNEQFF. The chain recombines TRBV2 with TRBJ2-1; D is unresolved. V lost 4 bases and J lost 3, with 7 bases in between. There are 13 residues in the CDR3. Germline CDR1 is SNHLY and CDR2 is FYNNEI.

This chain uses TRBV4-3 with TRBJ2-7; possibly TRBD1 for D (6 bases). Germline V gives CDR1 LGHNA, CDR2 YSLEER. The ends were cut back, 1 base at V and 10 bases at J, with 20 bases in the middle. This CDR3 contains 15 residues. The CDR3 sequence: CASSQVMVEGGIQYF. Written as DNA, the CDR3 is TGCGCCAGCAGCCAAGTGATGGTGGAAGGGGGAATTCAGTACTTC.

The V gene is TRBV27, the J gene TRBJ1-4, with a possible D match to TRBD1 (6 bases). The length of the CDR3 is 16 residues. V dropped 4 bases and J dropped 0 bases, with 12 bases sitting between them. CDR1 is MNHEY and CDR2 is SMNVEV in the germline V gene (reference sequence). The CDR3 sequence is CASSSGAWATNEKLFF. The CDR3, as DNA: TGTGCCAGCAGTTCAGGGGCTTGGGCAACTAATGAAAAACTGTTTTTT.

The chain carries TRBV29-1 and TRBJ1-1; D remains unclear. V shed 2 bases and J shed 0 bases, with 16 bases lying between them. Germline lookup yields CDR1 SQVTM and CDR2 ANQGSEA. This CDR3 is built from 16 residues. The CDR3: CSVEPWGGLMNTEAFF. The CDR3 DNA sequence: TGCAGCGTTGAACCCTGGGGAGGACTAATGAACACTGAAGCTTTCTTT.

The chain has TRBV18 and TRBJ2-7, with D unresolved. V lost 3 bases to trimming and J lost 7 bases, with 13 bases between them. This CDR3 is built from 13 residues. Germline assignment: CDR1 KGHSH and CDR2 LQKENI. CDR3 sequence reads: CASSPGSNREQYF. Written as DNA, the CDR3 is TGTGCCAGCTCACCCGGAAGTAATAGAGAGCAGTACTTC.

The CDR3: CASSQDLYRPNQPQHF. The CDR3 nucleotides read TGCGCCAGCAGCCAAGACCTTTATAGGCCCAATCAGCCCCAGCATTTT. The chain recombines TRBV4-3 with TRBJ1-5; D gene unclear. Germline V lookup: CDR1 LGHNA, CDR2 YSLEER. V dropped 0 bases and J dropped 3 bases, with 12 bases sitting between them. CDR3 length: 16 amino acids.

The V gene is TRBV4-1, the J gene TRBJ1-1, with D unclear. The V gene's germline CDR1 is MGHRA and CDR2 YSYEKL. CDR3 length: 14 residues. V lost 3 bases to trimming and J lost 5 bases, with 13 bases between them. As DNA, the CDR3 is TGCGCCAGCAGCCATAATGCCGGTGGGACTGAAGCTTTCTTT. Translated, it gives CASSHNAGGTEAFF.

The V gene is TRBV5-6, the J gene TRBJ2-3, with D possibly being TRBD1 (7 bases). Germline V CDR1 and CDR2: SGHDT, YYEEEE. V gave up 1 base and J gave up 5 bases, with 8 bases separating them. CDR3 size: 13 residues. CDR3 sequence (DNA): TGTGCCAGCAGCTTGCAGGGGGGAGATACGCAGTATTTT. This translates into CASSLQGGDTQYF. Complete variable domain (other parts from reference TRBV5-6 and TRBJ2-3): DAGVTQSPTHLIKTRGQQVTLRCSPKSGHDTVSWYQQALGQGPQFIFQYYEEEERQRGNFPDRFSGHQFPNYSSELNVNALLLGDSALYLCASSLQGGDTQYFGPGTRLTVL.

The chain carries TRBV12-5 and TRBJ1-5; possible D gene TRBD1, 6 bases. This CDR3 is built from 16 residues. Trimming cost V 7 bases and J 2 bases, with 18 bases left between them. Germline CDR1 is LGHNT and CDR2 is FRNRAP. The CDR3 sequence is CASALLGAEGNQPQHF. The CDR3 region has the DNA TGTGCTAGTGCCCTTTTGGGGGCGGAAGGCAATCAGCCCCAGCATTTT.

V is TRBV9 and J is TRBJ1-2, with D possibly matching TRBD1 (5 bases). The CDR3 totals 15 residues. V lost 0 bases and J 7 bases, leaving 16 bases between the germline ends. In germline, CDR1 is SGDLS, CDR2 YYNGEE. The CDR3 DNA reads TGTGCCAGCAGCGTAGCTACGGGGACGGCAACTGGCTACACCTTC. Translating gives CASSVATGTATGYTF.

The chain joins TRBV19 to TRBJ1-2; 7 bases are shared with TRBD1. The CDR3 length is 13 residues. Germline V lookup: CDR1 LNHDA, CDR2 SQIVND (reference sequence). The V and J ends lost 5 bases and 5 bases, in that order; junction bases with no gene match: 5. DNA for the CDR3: TGTGCCAGTAGTCAACAGGGGCCATATGGCTACACCTTC. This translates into CASSQQGPYGYTF.

The CDR3 sequence is CASSVGEGRAVEQFF. DNA of the CDR3: TGTGCCAGCAGCGTAGGTGAGGGGAGGGCAGTCGAGCAGTTCTTC. This rearrangement joins TRBV9 to TRBJ2-1; TRBD2 aligns across 7 bases. This CDR3 contains 15 residues. V shed 0 bases and J 10 bases; nucleotides not matched to a gene: 10. The germline CDR1 and CDR2 sequences are SGDLS and YYNGEE.

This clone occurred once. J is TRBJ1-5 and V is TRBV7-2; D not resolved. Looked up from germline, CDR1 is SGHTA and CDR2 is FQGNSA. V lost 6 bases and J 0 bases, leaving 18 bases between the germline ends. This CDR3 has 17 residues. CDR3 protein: CASSFTVGLYSNQPQHF. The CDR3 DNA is TGTGCCAGCAGTTTCACCGTCGGTCTTTATAGCAATCAGCCCCAGCATTTT. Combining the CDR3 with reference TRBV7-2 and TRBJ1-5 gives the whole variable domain GAGVSQSPSNKVTEKGKDVELRCDPISGHTALYWYRQSLGQGLEFLIYFQGNSAPDKSGLPSDRFSAERTGGSVSTLTIQRTQQEDSAVYLCASSFTVGLYSNQPQHFGDGTRLSIL.

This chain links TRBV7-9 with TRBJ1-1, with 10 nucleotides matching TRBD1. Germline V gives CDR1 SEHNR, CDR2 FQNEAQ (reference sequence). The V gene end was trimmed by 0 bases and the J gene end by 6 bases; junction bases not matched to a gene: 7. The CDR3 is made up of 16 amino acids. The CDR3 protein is CASSLAPRDRGAEAFF. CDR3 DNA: TGTGCCAGCAGCTTAGCTCCCCGGGACAGGGGTGCTGAAGCTTTCTTT.

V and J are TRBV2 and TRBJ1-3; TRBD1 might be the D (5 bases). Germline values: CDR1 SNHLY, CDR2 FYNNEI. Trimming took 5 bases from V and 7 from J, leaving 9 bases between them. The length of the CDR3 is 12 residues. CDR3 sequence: CASSYDSNTIYF. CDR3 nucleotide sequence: TGTGCCAGCAGTTATGACAGCAACACCATATATTTT.

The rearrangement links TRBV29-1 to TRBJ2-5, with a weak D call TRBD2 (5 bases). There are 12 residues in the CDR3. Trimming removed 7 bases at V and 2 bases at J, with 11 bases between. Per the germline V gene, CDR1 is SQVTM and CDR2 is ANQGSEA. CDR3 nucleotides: TGCAGCGCCGGGGATGGTCAAGAGACCCAGTACTTC. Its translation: CSAGDGQETQYF.

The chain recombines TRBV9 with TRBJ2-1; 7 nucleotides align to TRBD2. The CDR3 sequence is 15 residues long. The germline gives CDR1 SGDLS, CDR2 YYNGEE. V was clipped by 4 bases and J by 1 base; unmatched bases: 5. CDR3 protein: CASSPWEGSYNEQFF. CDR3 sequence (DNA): TGTGCCAGCAGCCCTTGGGAGGGATCCTACAATGAGCAGTTCTTC.

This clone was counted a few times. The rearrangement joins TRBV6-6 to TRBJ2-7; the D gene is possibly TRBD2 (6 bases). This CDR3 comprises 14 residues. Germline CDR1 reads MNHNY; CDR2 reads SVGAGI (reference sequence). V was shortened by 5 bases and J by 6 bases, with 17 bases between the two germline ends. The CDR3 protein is CASSGRGSEAEQYF. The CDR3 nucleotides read TGTGCCAGCAGTGGACGGGGGTCTGAAGCCGAGCAGTACTTC.

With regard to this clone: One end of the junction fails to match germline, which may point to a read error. The CDR3 protein is CAWSPTGDSAPAF. The CDR3 region has the DNA TGTGCCTGGAGTCCCACGGGAGATTCAGCCCCAGCATTT. The V call is TRBV30, the J call TRBJ1-5, with D uncertain. The germline CDR1 and CDR2 sequences are GTSNPN and SVGIG (reference sequence). The CDR3 covers 13 residues. Combining the CDR3 with reference TRBV30 and TRBJ1-5 gives the whole variable domain SQTIHQWPATLVQPVGSPLSLECTVEGTSNPNLYWYRQAAGRGLQLLFYSVGIGQISSEVPQNLSASRPQDRQFILSSKKLLLSDSGFYLCAWSPTGDSAPAFGDGTRLSIL.

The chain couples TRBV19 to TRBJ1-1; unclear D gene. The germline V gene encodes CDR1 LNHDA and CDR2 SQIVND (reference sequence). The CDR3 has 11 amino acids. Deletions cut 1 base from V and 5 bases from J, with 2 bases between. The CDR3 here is CASSIGTEAFF. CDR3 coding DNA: TGTGCCAGTAGTATAGGGACTGAAGCTTTCTTT.

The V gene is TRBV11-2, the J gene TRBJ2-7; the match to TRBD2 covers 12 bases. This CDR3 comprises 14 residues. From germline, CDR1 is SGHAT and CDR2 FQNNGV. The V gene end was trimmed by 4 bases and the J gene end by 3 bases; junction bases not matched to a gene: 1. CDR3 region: CASSWTSGIYEQYF. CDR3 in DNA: TGTGCCAGCAGCTGGACTAGCGGGATCTACGAGCAGTACTTC. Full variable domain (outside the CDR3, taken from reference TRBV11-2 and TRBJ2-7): EAGVAQSPRYKIIEKRQSVAFWCNPISGHATLYWYQQILGQGPKLLIQFQNNGVVDDSQLPKDRFSAERLKGVDSTLKIQPAKLEDSAVYLCASSWTSGIYEQYFGPGTRLTVT.

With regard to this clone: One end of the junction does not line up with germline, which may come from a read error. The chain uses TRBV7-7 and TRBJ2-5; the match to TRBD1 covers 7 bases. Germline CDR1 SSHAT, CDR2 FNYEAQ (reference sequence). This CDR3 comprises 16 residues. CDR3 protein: CASSLDPGQLLGTQYF. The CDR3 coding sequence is TGTGCTAGCAGCTTAGATCCGGGACAGTTGCTAGGGACCCAGTACTTC.

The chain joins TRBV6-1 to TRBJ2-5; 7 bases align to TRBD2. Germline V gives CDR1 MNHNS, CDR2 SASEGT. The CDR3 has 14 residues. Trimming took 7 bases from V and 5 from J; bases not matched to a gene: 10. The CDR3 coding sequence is TGTGCCAGCATAGGTGCGGGAGCGGGTGAGACCCAGTACTTC. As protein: CASIGAGAGETQYF.

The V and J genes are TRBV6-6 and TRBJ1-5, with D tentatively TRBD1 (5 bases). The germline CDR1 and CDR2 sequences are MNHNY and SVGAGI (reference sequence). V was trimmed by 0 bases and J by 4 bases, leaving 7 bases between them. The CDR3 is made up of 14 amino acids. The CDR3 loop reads CASSYSTGNQPQHF. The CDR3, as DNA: TGTGCCAGCAGTTACTCAACAGGTAATCAGCCCCAGCATTTT.

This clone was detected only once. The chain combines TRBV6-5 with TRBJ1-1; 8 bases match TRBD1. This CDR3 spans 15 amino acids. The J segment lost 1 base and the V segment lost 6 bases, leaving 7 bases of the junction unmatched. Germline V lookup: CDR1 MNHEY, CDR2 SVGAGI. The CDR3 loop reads CASRKLRGQNTEAFF. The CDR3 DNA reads TGTGCCAGCAGAAAACTCAGGGGGCAGAACACTGAAGCTTTCTTT.